The 10 T cell receptor beta chains below all came from one sample that was sequenced in a study of Tregs in tolerant kidney transplant recipients. Clones were sequenced by immunoSEQ multiplex PCR, and TCRdb holds only the in-frame ones, with some missing. The sample yields under 95,000 clones, 80% to 95% seen once. The source was Tregs from blood, collected before the transplant. Receptors originate from a human donor who received a combined kidney and bone marrow transplant.

The chain has TRBV6-1 and TRBJ1-1, with 7 bases lining up with TRBD1. The trim removed 7 bases at V and 4 bases at J, leaving 6 bases unmatched. Germline values: CDR1 MNHNS, CDR2 SASEGT. This CDR3 is built from 13 residues. The CDR3 protein is CASNDRAGTEAFF. The CDR3 DNA sequence: TGTGCCAGCAATGACAGGGCGGGCACTGAAGCTTTCTTT.

The chain employs TRBV6-1 and TRBJ1-5, with 8 bases aligning to TRBD1. In germline, CDR1 is MNHNS, CDR2 SASEGT. The CDR3 is made up of 14 amino acids. Trimming took 2 bases from V and 8 from J; bases not matched to a gene: 5. CDR3 nucleotide sequence: TGTGCCAGCAGTGAATTGGACAGGGAAGAGCCCCAGCATTTT. It yields the protein CASSELDREEPQHF.

J is TRBJ2-5 and V is TRBV19; D is undetermined. The CDR3 covers 16 residues. CDR1 is LNHDA and CDR2 is SQIVND in the germline V gene (reference sequence). V lost 3 bases, J lost 5 bases, and 19 bases lay in between. The CDR3: CASSIGSLAGKETQYF. The CDR3 coding sequence is TGTGCCAGTAGTATTGGGTCGTTAGCCGGCAAGGAGACCCAGTACTTC. The full variable domain, with the rest looked up from reference TRBV19 and TRBJ2-5, is DGGITQSPKYLFRKEGQNVTLSCEQNLNHDAMYWYRQDPGQGLRLIYYSQIVNDFQKGDIAEGYSVSREKKESFPLTVTSAQKNPTAFYLCASSIGSLAGKETQYFGPGTRLLVL.

The chain recombines TRBV27 with TRBJ1-2, with TRBD1 matching 8 bases. Germline CDR1 reads MNHEY; CDR2 reads SMNVEV (reference sequence). Losses at the gene ends were 3 bases for V and 8 bases for J; bases not matched to a gene: 8. The CDR3 spans 14 residues. The CDR3 loop reads CASSFSQGARGYTF. In nucleotides, the CDR3 is TGTGCCAGCAGTTTTAGTCAGGGGGCTCGGGGCTACACCTTC.

The chain joins TRBV28 to TRBJ2-5, with D tentatively TRBD1 (7 bases). There are 15 residues in the CDR3. V dropped 5 bases and J dropped 0 bases, with 13 bases sitting between them. CDR1 MDHEN and CDR2 SYDVKM come from the germline V gene. As DNA, the CDR3 is TGTGCCAGCAGTCCAGGGGGGACGTACCAAGAGACCCAGTACTTC. Its translation is CASSPGGTYQETQYF.

This rearrangement joins TRBV28 to TRBJ2-7; 7 bases match TRBD1. Germline CDR1 MDHEN, CDR2 SYDVKM. This CDR3 comprises 12 residues. The chain's CDR3 is CLTGAPSYEQYF. The CDR3 DNA sequence: TGTTTAACAGGGGCCCCCTCCTACGAGCAGTACTTC.

The chain uses TRBV27 and TRBJ1-2; D unclear. The CDR3 has 14 residues. The germline V gene encodes CDR1 MNHEY and CDR2 SMNVEV (reference sequence). The V end was cut by 3 bases, the J end by 1 base, with 9 bases between. DNA of the CDR3: TGTGCCAGCAGTTTTGCCGGCCATAACTATGGCTACACCTTC. This translates into CASSFAGHNYGYTF.

The V and J genes are TRBV7-2 and TRBJ1-2; 9 nucleotides align to TRBD1. Unmatched junction bases numbered 7, after V lost 4 bases and J lost 1 base. Germline V CDR1 and CDR2: SGHTA, FQGNSA. The CDR3 runs 16 residues. The CDR3 loop reads CASSYGTGSINYGYTF. As DNA, the CDR3 is TGTGCCAGCAGCTACGGGACAGGGAGTATTAACTATGGCTACACCTTC.

The chain links TRBV19 to TRBJ2-3; TRBD1 agrees at 7 bases. Germline values: CDR1 LNHDA, CDR2 SQIVND (reference sequence). The CDR3 sequence is 15 residues long. Unmatched junction bases numbered 3, after V lost 3 bases and J lost 0 bases. The CDR3, as DNA: TGTGCCAGTAGTATTATGGGACAGAGCACAGATACGCAGTATTTT. It is translated as CASSIMGQSTDTQYF.

The V and J genes are TRBV19 and TRBJ2-2; the D gene could be TRBD1 or TRBD2 (5 bases each). Trimming pared 7 bases from V and 1 base from J, leaving 10 bases between. Germline V gene sequence: CDR1 LNHDA, CDR2 SQIVND (reference sequence). The CDR3 is 14 residues long. The CDR3 loop reads CASTPGGNTGELFF. The DNA for the CDR3 is TGTGCCAGTACGCCTGGGGGGAACACCGGGGAGCTGTTTTTT.